The 26 T cell receptor beta chains below come from one sample, sequenced in a study. Each CDR3 protein is one row after TCRdb ran MiXCR on the 5' RACE reads. The sample holds about 62,000 distinct CDR3 sequences, more than 25% seen once. The sequenced sample was tumor-infiltrating naive CD4+ T cells sorted from the breast tumor. Subset noted: naive CD4+ T cells, CD4+CD45RA+CD25-. These receptors all stem from a female donor with breast cancer.

The V gene is TRBV7-6, the J gene TRBJ2-1; TRBD2 aligns across 10 bases. This CDR3 comprises 16 residues. The trim removed 2 bases at V and 8 bases at J, leaving 9 bases unmatched. Germline V gives CDR1 SGHVS, CDR2 FNYEAQ. The chain's CDR3 is CASSLPGLAPRYEQFF. The DNA for the CDR3 is TGTGCCAGCAGCTTACCGGGACTAGCGCCCAGATATGAGCAGTTCTTC.

This clonotype has at least ten counts. This chain connects TRBV28 to TRBJ1-1; D is uncertain. The CDR3 length is 16 residues. CDR1 is MDHEN and CDR2 is SYDVKM in the germline V gene. The ends were cut back, 3 bases at V and 0 bases at J, with 14 bases in the middle. The CDR3 loop is CASSFRARPMNTEAFF. For the CDR3, the DNA is TGTGCCAGCAGTTTCCGCGCAAGGCCAATGAACACTGAAGCTTTCTTT.

V and J are TRBV20-1 and TRBJ1-1; D might be TRBD1 (5 bases). The CDR3 sequence is 13 residues long. Between the trimmed V and J ends, which lost 6 bases and 2 bases, there was a span of 13 bases. The V gene's germline CDR1 is DFQATT and CDR2 SNEGSKA (reference sequence). CDR3 residues: CSAPWGGNTEAFF. The CDR3, as DNA: TGCAGTGCCCCCTGGGGGGGAAACACTGAAGCTTTCTTT.

This clonotype was observed many times. The chain links TRBV29-1 to TRBJ1-1; maybe TRBD1 (6 bases). The CDR3 runs 12 residues. With 6 bases removed from V and 3 bases from J, the gap between germline ends came to 11 bases. The germline gives CDR1 SQVTM, CDR2 ANQGSEA. CDR3 bases: TGCAGCGTCTCACAGGGCGACACTGAAGCTTTCTTT. Translation: CSVSQGDTEAFF.

This clonotype was seen more than once but under ten times. The CDR3 DNA sequence: TGTGCCAGCAGCCAGGGTTTTAATTCACCCCTCCACTTT. As protein: CASSQGFNSPLHF. The rearrangement links TRBV27 to TRBJ1-6; perhaps TRBD1 as D (5 bases). CDR1 MNHEY and CDR2 SMNVEV come from the germline V gene (reference sequence). The CDR3 runs to 13 residues. With 6 bases removed from V and 6 bases from J, the gap between germline ends came to 9 bases.

With respect to this clonotype: An end of the junction differs from the germline gene, which may be a read error. The V and J genes are TRBV2 and TRBJ1-3, with a tentative D call TRBD1 (6 bases). Looked up from germline, CDR1 is SNHLY and CDR2 is FYNNEI. The CDR3 runs 15 residues. CDR3: CASSEDQGSENTIYF. Written as DNA, the CDR3 is TGTGCCAGCAGTGAAGACCAGGGGTCTGAAAACACCATATATTTT.

This rearrangement joins TRBV6-2 or TRBV6-3 to TRBJ1-5; D uncertain. The germline CDR1 and CDR2 sequences are MNHEY and SVGEGT. The ends were cut back, 1 base at V and 1 base at J, with 5 bases in the middle. The CDR3 consists of 14 residues. The CDR3 nucleotides are TGTGCCAGCAGTTACTTAGACAGCAATCAGCCCCAGCATTTT. Its translation: CASSYLDSNQPQHF.

This clonotype was counted a few times. The chain employs TRBV2 and TRBJ2-7; TRBD2 matches 8 bases. This CDR3 spans 14 amino acids. V lost 6 bases to trimming and J lost 3 bases; unmatched junction nucleotides: 7. Germline-derived CDR1 and CDR2 are SNHLY and FYNNEI. The CDR3 here is CASRATSGGYEQYF. CDR3 DNA sequence: TGTGCCAGCAGGGCTACAAGCGGGGGCTACGAGCAGTACTTC.

The chain uses TRBV20-1 and TRBJ2-1; 15 bases are a match to TRBD2. V was clipped by 2 bases and J by 6 bases; unmatched bases: 8. The CDR3 length is 17 residues. Looked up from germline, CDR1 is DFQATT and CDR2 is SNEGSKA (reference sequence). CDR3 nucleotides: TGCAGTGCTAGACCCAGGACTAGCGGGGGGGCGGGCAATGAGCAGTTCTTC. It encodes CSARPRTSGGAGNEQFF.

Points on this clonotype: The conserved closing phenylalanine or tryptophan is absent in this CDR3, likely reflecting a read error. J is TRBJ1-2 and V is TRBV6-1; a weak D match, TRBD1 (5 bases). The CDR3 consists of 13 residues. The V end lost 0 bases, the J end lost 6 bases, and 8 bases lay between the germline ends. CDR1 and CDR2 (germline): MNHNS, SASEGT. For the CDR3, the DNA is TGTGCCAGCAGTGAAGCTGGAGGGGATGGCTACACCTCC. It encodes CASSEAGGDGYTS.

The V call is TRBV15, the J call TRBJ2-7; D unresolved. V lost 3 bases to trimming and J lost 4 bases, with 13 bases between them. CDR3 length: 14 residues. Germline CDR1 reads LNHNV; CDR2 reads YYDKDF (reference sequence). The CDR3 spells CATSRDLQWYEQYF. The CDR3, as DNA: TGTGCCACCAGCAGGGATTTACAGTGGTACGAGCAGTACTTC.

As concerns this clonotype: An end of the junction does not agree with germline; a read error may underlie this. The genes are TRBV12-3 or TRBV12-4 and TRBJ1-2; D is uncertain. The CDR3 extends over 12 amino acids. The CDR3 nucleotides read TGTGCCTGCAGTTTTGGGGTGGGAGGCTACACCTTC. This encodes CACSFGVGGYTF.

Comments on this clonotype: A read error is likely, as this CDR3 ends without the conserved phenylalanine or tryptophan. The rearrangement uses TRBV7-2 and TRBJ2-7; 7 bases are shared with TRBD2. V shed 5 bases and J 2 bases; nucleotides not matched to a gene: 9. Per the germline V gene, CDR1 is SGHTA and CDR2 is FQGNSA. The CDR3 spans 15 residues. This chain's CDR3 is CASSRGGPKTYEQYL. CDR3 DNA: TGTGCCAGCAGCCGCGGGGGACCAAAAACCTACGAGCAGTACCTC.

The J gene is TRBJ1-1, the V gene TRBV2, with unresolved D. The CDR3 runs 13 residues. CDR1 and CDR2 (germline): SNHLY, FYNNEI. The ends were cut back, 8 bases at V and 4 bases at J, with 14 bases in the middle. CDR3 sequence (DNA): TGTGCCAGCGTCAGTGGCGTCGGCACTGAAGCTTTCTTT. This gives the protein CASVSGVGTEAFF.

V is TRBV4-2 and J is TRBJ1-5; possible D gene TRBD1, 5 bases. Looked up from germline, CDR1 is LGHNA and CDR2 is YNFKEQ. V lost 1 base, J lost 4 bases, and 11 bases lay in between. The CDR3 spans 15 residues. This CDR3 is CASSQAGGRNQPQHF. The CDR3 DNA follows: TGTGCCAGCAGCCAAGCGGGGGGACGGAATCAGCCCCAGCATTTT.

The chain employs TRBV28 and TRBJ1-2, with 8 bases identical to TRBD1. V gave up 6 bases and J gave up 0 bases; unmatched junction bases: 6. Looked up from germline, CDR1 is MDHEN and CDR2 is SYDVKM. The CDR3 runs to 15 residues. CDR3: CASRGQGVPNYGYTF. CDR3 sequence (DNA): TGTGCCAGCAGAGGACAGGGAGTTCCTAACTATGGCTACACCTTC.

The chain is built from TRBV19 and TRBJ2-1; D not certain. Trimming took off 6 bases at V and 3 bases at J, with 9 bases between the two ends. This CDR3 has 13 amino acids. Germline V gene sequence: CDR1 LNHDA, CDR2 SQIVND (reference sequence). The CDR3 loop reads CASSPTSYNEQFF. The CDR3 coding sequence is TGTGCCAGTAGCCCAACGAGCTACAATGAGCAGTTCTTC.

This clonotype was detected once. The genes are TRBV27 and TRBJ2-3; 8 nucleotides line up with TRBD2. The CDR3 covers 15 residues. CDR1 and CDR2 (germline): MNHEY, SMNVEV (reference sequence). Losses at the gene ends were 8 bases for V and 6 bases for J; bases not matched to a gene: 13. CDR3 residues: CASAGTRITWDTQYF. The CDR3 DNA reads as TGTGCCAGCGCGGGGACTAGAATTACTTGGGATACGCAGTATTTT.

The chain combines TRBV3-1 with TRBJ2-1; the match to TRBD2 covers 8 bases. Germline values: CDR1 LGHDT, CDR2 YNNKEL (reference sequence). The CDR3 consists of 16 residues. With 2 bases clipped from V and 8 bases from J, the junction kept 11 bases outside the gene matches. The CDR3 DNA reads TGTGCCAGCAGCCAACTGACTAGCGAGGGGGGTGATGAGCAGTTCTTC. Translated, it gives CASSQLTSEGGDEQFF.

The V and J genes are TRBV7-9 and TRBJ2-1; 10 positions agree with TRBD1. V trimming: 3 bases; J trimming: 4 bases; junction bases outside the gene matches: 3. This CDR3 has 15 residues. Germline CDR1 is SEHNR and CDR2 is FQNEAQ (reference sequence). This CDR3 reads CASSFGQGGYNEQFF. CDR3 nucleotide sequence: TGTGCCAGCAGCTTCGGACAGGGGGGGTACAATGAGCAGTTCTTC. Based on the CDR3 plus reference TRBV7-9 and TRBJ2-1, the full variable domain is DTGVSQNPRHKITKRGQNVTFRCDPISEHNRLYWYRQTLGQGPEFLTYFQNEAQLEKSRLLSDRFSAERPKGSFSTLEIQRTEQGDSAMYLCASSFGQGGYNEQFFGPGTRLTVL.

The chain recombines TRBV4-2 with TRBJ2-1; 13 nucleotides agree with TRBD2. The CDR3 length is 15 residues. Germline lookup yields CDR1 LGHNA and CDR2 YNFKEQ. Trimming took 6 bases from V and 8 from J; bases not matched to a gene: 7. The CDR3 bases are TGTGCCAGCAGTCCCGGGACTAGCGGGAAGGATGAGCAGTTCTTC. Amino acid sequence: CASSPGTSGKDEQFF.

This clonotype was picked up a small number of times. The chain carries TRBV28 and TRBJ2-2; 9 positions match TRBD1. The CDR3 covers 14 residues. CDR1 is MDHEN, CDR2 SYDVKM, per germline. Trimming at V came to 7 bases and at J to 6 bases, leaving 6 bases not matched to a gene. The CDR3 sequence: CASKGGQGPGELFF. The CDR3 DNA reads TGTGCCAGCAAGGGGGGACAGGGTCCCGGGGAGCTGTTTTTT.

The genes are TRBV2 and TRBJ1-5, with D perhaps TRBD1 (6 bases). Germline V gene sequence: CDR1 SNHLY, CDR2 FYNNEI. This CDR3 has 13 residues. The V end lost 8 bases, the J end lost 7 bases, and 15 bases lay between the germline ends. CDR3 nucleotide sequence: TGTGCCAGCGGGAAGGGGGAGGAGCAGCCCCAGCATTTT. This codes for CASGKGEEQPQHF.

The chain employs TRBV4-1 and TRBJ2-6, with D tentatively TRBD1 (6 bases). V lost 1 base, J lost 3 bases, and 19 bases lay in between. Germline CDR1 and CDR2: MGHRA and YSYEKL. The CDR3 sequence is 19 residues long. CDR3: CASSQVCPTGRGGANVLTF. Written as DNA, the CDR3 is TGCGCCAGCAGCCAAGTTTGCCCCACAGGGAGAGGTGGGGCCAACGTCCTGACTTTC.

This clonotype has a handful of counts. The rearrangement links TRBV5-1 to TRBJ1-2, with 8 bases matching TRBD1. J lost 5 bases, V lost 3 bases, and 12 bases had no gene match. The CDR3 has 16 residues. From germline, CDR1 is SGHRS and CDR2 YFSETQ. The CDR3 sequence is CASSSLPGQGGYGYTF. The DNA of the CDR3 is TGCGCCAGCAGCTCCTTACCCGGACAGGGCGGGTATGGCTACACCTTC. Variable domain in full (rest from reference TRBV5-1 and TRBJ1-2): KAGVTQTPRYLIKTRGQQVTLSCSPISGHRSVSWYQQTPGQGLQFLFEYFSETQRNKGNFPGRFSGRQFSNSRSEMNVSTLELGDSALYLCASSSLPGQGGYGYTFGSGTRLTVV.

The chain has TRBV7-8 and TRBJ2-1; 8 positions match TRBD1. Judging by the DNA end, TRBJ2-7 fits better; the J call may be wrong. The germline CDR1 and CDR2 sequences are SGHVS and FQNEAQ. The CDR3 loop spans 16 amino acids. CDR3 residues: CASSLMPGGGYNEQYF. In nucleotides, the CDR3 is TGTGCCAGCAGCCTAATGCCAGGGGGCGGCTACAATGAGCAGTACTTC.